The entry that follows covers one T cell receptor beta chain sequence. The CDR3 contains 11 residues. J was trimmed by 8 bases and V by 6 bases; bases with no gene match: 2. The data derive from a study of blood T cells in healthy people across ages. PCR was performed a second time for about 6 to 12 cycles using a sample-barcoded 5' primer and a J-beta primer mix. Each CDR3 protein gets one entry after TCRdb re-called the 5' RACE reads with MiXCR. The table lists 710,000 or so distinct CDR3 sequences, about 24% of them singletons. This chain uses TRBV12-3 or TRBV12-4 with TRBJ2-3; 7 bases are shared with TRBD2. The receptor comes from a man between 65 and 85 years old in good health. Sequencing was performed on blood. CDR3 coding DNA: TGTGCCAGCAGCGCGGGGGTTACGCAGTATTTT. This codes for CASSAGVTQYF.